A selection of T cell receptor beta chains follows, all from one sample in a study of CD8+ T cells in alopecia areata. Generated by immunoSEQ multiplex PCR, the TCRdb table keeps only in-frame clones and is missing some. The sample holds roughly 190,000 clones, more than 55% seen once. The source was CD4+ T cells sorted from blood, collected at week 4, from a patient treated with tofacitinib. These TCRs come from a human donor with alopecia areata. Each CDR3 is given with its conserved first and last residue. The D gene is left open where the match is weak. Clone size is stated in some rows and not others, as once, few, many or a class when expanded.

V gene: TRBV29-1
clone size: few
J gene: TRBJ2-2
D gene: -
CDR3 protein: CSVDTTGELFF
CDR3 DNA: TGCAGCGTTGATACCACCGGGGAGCTGTTTTTT

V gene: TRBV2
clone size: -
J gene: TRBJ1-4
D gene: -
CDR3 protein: CASATVRDTIEKLFF
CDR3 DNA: TGTGCCAGCGCCACGGTCCGGGACACTATTGAAAAACTGTTTTTT

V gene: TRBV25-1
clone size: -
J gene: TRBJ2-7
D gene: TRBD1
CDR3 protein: CASSGGQGADEQYF
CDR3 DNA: TGTGCCAGCAGTGGTGGACAGGGGGCAGACGAGCAGTACTTC

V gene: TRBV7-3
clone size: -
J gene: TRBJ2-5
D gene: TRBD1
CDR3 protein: CASSPTGTAQETQYF
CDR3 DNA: TGTGCCAGCAGCCCAACCGGGACAGCACAAGAGACCCAGTACTTC

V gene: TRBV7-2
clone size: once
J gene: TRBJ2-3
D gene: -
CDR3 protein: CASSLVTTDTQYF
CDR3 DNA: TGTGCCAGCAGCTTAGTTACCACAGATACGCAGTATTTT

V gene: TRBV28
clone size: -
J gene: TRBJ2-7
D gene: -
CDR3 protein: CASTGLLYEQYF
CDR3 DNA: TGTGCCAGCACAGGTCTCCTCTACGAGCAGTACTTC

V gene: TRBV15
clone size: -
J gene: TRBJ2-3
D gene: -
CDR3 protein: CATSKVPQGTTDTQYF
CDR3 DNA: TGTGCCACCAGCAAGGTTCCCCAAGGAACCACAGATACGCAGTATTTT

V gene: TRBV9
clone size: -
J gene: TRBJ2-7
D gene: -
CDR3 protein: CASSVARAWGEQYF
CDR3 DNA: TGTGCCAGCAGCGTAGCCAGGGCCTGGGGCGAGCAGTACTTC

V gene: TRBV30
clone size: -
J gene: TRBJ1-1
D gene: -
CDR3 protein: CAWSVQSYTEAFF
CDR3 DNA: TGTGCCTGGAGTGTACAGTCTTACACTGAAGCTTTCTTT

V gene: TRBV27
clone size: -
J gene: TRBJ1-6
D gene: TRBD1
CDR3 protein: CASSPRQGWNSPLHF
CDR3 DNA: TGTGCCAGCAGTCCCCGACAGGGGTGGAATTCACCCCTCCACTTT

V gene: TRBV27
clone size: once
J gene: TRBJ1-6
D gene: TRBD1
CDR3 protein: CASTQGDRDSPLHF
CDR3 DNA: TGTGCCAGCACTCAAGGGGACAGGGACTCACCCCTCCACTTT

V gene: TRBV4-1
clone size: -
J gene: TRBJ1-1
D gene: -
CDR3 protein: CASSQERNTEAFF
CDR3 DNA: TGCGCCAGCAGCCAAGAGCGGAACACTGAAGCTTTCTTT

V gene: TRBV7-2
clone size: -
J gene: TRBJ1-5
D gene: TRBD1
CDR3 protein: CASSLVGQGYQPQHF
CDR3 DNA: TGTGCCAGCAGCTTAGTAGGACAGGGCTATCAGCCCCAGCATTTT

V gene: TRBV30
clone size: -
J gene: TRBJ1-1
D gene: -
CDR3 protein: CAWETILNTEAFF
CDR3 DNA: TGTGCCTGGGAGACGATCCTGAACACTGAAGCTTTCTTT

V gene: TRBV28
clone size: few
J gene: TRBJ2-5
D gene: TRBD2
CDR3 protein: CASSFGAGGLAAQYF
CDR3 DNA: TGTGCCAGCAGTTTTGGAGCGGGGGGCCTTGCGGCCCAGTACTTC

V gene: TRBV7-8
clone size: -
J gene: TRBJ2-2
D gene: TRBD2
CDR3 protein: CASSLAPAGGYTGELFF
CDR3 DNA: TGTGCCAGCAGCTTAGCCCCGGCGGGGGGCTACACCGGGGAGCTGTTTTTT

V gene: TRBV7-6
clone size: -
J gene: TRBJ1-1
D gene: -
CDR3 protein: CASSIIQGSAEAFF
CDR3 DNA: TGTGCCAGCAGCATTATTCAGGGTAGCGCTGAAGCTTTCTTT

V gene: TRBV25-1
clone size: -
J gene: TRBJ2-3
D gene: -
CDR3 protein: CASSDLWGGTDTQYF
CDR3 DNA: TGTGCCAGCAGTGACTTATGGGGGGGCACAGATACGCAGTATTTT

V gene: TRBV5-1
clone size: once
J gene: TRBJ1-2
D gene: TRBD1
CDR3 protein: CASSPSSTGEGYTF
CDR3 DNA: TGCGCCAGCAGCCCATCGAGTACAGGGGAAGGCTACACCTTC

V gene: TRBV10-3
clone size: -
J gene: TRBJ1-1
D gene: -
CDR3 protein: CAISPDRGNTEAFF
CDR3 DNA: TGTGCCATCAGCCCGGACCGAGGGAACACTGAAGCTTTCTTT

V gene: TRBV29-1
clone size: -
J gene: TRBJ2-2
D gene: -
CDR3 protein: CSVEDTVDTGELFF
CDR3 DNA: TGCAGCGTTGAGGACACGGTGGACACCGGGGAGCTGTTTTTT

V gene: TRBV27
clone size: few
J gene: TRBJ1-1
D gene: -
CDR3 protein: CASSFGVGNTEAFF
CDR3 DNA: TGTGCCAGCAGTTTTGGGGTCGGGAACACTGAAGCTTTCTTT

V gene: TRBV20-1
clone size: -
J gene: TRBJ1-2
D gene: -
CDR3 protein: CSASGGWGYTF
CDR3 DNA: TGCAGTGCTAGTGGGGGATGGGGCTACACCTTC

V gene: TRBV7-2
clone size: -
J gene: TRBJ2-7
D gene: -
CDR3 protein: CASSPGRPYEQYF
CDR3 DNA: TGTGCCAGCAGCCCGGGACGGCCCTACGAGCAGTACTTC

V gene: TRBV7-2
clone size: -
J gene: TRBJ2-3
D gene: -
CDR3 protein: CASSTRGTDTQYF
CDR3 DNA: TGTGCCAGCAGCACCAGGGGAACAGATACGCAGTATTTT

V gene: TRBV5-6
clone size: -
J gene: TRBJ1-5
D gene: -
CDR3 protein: CASSFGSNQPQHF
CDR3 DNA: TGTGCCAGCAGCTTTGGCAGCAATCAGCCCCAGCATTTT

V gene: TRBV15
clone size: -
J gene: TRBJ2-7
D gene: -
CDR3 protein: CATSPRVGRAVGEQYF
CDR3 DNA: TGTGCCACCAGCCCAAGAGTGGGCAGGGCCGTGGGGGAGCAGTACTTC

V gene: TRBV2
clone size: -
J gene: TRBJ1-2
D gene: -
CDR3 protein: CASRADLYGYTF
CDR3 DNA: TGTGCCAGCAGAGCAGACCTCTATGGCTACACCTTC

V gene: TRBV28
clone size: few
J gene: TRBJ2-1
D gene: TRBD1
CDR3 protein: CASMPGGRDEQFF
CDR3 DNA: TGTGCCAGCATGCCAGGGGGCAGGGATGAGCAGTTCTTC

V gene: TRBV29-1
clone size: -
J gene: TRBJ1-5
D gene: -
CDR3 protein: CSVVQRSNQPQHF
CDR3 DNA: TGCAGCGTTGTACAGCGGAGCAATCAGCCCCAGCATTTT

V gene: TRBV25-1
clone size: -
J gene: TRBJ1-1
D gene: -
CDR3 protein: CASSDPTVTEAFF
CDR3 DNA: TGTGCCAGCAGTGACCCGACAGTCACTGAAGCTTTCTTT

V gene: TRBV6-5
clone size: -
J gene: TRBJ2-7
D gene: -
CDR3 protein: CASSSPSGEQYF
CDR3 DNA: TGTGCCAGCAGTTCCCCTTCGGGCGAGCAGTACTTC

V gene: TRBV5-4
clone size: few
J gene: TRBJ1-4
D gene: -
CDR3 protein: CASSLRSGRGEKLFF
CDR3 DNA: TGTGCCAGCAGCTTGCGATCAGGCCGGGGGGAAAAACTGTTTTTT

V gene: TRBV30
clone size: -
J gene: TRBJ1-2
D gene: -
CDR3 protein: CAWRRAENYGYTF
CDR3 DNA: TGTGCCTGGAGAAGGGCAGAGAACTATGGCTACACCTTC

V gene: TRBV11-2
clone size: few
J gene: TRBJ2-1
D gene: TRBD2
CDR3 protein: CASSLEASGVHEQFF
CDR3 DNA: TGTGCCAGCAGCTTAGAGGCTAGCGGGGTCCATGAGCAGTTCTTC

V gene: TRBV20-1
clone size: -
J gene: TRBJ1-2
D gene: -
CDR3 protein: CRGGYHTF
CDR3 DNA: TGCAGGGGGGGGTACCACACCTTC

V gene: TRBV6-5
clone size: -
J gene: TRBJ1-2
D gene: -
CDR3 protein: CASSLEGGGTYGYTF
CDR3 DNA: TGTGCCAGCTCTCTGGAGGGTGGGGGTACCTATGGCTACACCTTC

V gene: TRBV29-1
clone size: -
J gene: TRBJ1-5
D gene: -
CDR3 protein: CSVGQMDQPQHF
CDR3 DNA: TGCAGCGTGGGGCAAATGGATCAGCCCCAGCATTTT

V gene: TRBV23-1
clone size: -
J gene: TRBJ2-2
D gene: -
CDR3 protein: CASSQSASTGELFF
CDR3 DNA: TGCGCCAGCAGTCAATCGGCGTCCACCGGGGAGCTGTTTTTT

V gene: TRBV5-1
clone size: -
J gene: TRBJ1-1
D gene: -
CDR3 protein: CASGFDGDTEAFF
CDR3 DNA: TGCGCCAGCGGCTTCGACGGGGACACTGAAGCTTTCTTT

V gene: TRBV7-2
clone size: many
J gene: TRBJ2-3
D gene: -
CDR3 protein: CASSLTAIYTDTQYF
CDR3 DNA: TGTGCCAGCAGCTTAACAGCGATCTACACAGATACGCAGTATTTT

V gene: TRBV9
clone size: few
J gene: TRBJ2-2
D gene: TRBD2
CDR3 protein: CASSAAGGNTGELFF
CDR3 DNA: TGTGCCAGCAGCGCCGCGGGGGGGAACACCGGGGAGCTGTTTTTT